The rows below give T cell receptor beta chains drawn from one sample of a study of T cell responses to AZD1222 COVID-19 vaccine. TCRdb keeps only in-frame clones here, not all; method: immunoSEQ multiplex PCR. The data show under 85,000 clones, roughly nine tenths seen once. The sequencing here drew on peripheral blood, taken on day 0 of AZD1222 vaccination. These receptors originate from an adult in good health. Each CDR3 is given without its conserved first and last residue.

v_gene	CDR3aa
TRBV24-1	ATSDFRETQY
TRBV5-4	ASNTAGTSATGELF
TRBV2	ASSGGELYTDTQY
TRBV7-9	ASSSPLDQVTDTQY
TRBV11-2	ASSLGKADGYT
TRBV4-1	ASSSRVGEKLF
TRBV6-5	ASTTGQLIISYT
TRBV19	ASRSGHNEQF
TRBV4-2	ASSQEAGGEDTQY
TRBV30	AWRQGGGYT
TRBV24-1	ATSDGDRQNTEAF
TRBV2	ASSVGVRSNQPQH
TRBV10-3	AISGWTSGKETQY
TRBV6-2/TRBV6-3	ASSYDWQETQY
TRBV5-6	ASSRTSTEQY
TRBV14	ASSSGTGWYEQY
TRBV7-7	ASSLSGLAGVNEQF
TRBV19	ASSGDTGLNQPQH
TRBV7-3	ASSFSGTGTEQY
TRBV7-9	ASSPKTSGIVYEQY
TRBV6-5	ASNWDRRTDTQY
TRBV6-2/TRBV6-3	ASSHNRDGCPYGYT
TRBV18	ASSPQAAQGQPQH
TRBV4-2	ASSQVSTGIMSYEQY
TRBV5-8	ASSHYYEQY
TRBV7-9	ASSALGTVFYNEQF
TRBV2	ASSDNQGRQY
TRBV7-3	ASSTTGTPGELF
TRBV18	ASSPGEGVYGYT
TRBV30	AWSVANYEQY
TRBV7-6	ASSPISDRGQSQY
TRBV11-3	ASRRETEAF
TRBV19	ASSIRGFNTIY
TRBV6-5	ASIPGTQPYNEQF
TRBV18	ASSPQTGTGELF
TRBV19	ASSRGRESPLH
TRBV4-1	ASSWETGGAGGYT
TRBV2	ASSVGEAF
TRBV28	ASAQPGLGETQY
TRBV12-5	ASGTWTVRNTEAF
TRBV20-1	SASTVTDTQY
TRBV9	ASSVASRLQVADNEQF
TRBV6-5	ASKTGGDQPQH
TRBV9	ASSALQGNSPLH
TRBV6-6	ASSYDREESNQPQH
TRBV4-3	ASSQRLTTSTRAEQY
TRBV6-5	ASRGGPRFYGYT
TRBV4-2	ASSFPGVDEQF
TRBV10-2	ASSGQVQETQY
TRBV28	ASSIPSGPYNEQF
TRBV12-3/TRBV12-4	ASSQEETQY
TRBV7-2	ASSLGPDGTAYGYT
TRBV25-1	ASSVTTGAEQY